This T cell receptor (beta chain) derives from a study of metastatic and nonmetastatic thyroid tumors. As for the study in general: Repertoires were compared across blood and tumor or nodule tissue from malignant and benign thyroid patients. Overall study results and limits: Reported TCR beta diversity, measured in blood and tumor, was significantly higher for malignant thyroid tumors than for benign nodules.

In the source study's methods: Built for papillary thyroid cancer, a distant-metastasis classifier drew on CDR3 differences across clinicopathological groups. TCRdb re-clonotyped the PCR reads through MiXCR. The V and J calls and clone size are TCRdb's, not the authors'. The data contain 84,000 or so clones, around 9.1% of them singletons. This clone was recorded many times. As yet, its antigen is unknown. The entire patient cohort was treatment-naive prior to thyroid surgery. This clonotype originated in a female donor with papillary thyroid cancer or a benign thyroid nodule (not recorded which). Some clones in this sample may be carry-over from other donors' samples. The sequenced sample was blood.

DNA of the CDR3: TGTGCCACCAGTGATCCGGACAGGGGATACACCGGGGAGCTGTTTTTT. Translated, it gives CATSDPDRGYTGELFF. The V call is TRBV24-1, the J call TRBJ2-2; 9 positions match TRBD1. The CDR3 is made up of 16 amino acids. Germline V gene lookup returns CDR1 KGHDR and CDR2 SFDVKD. J lost 3 bases, V lost 3 bases, and 4 bases had no gene match.